This TCR beta chain appears in the sequencing data of a study of human T cells and chemical hapten exposure. Points from the study as a whole: After DPC sensitization, TCRs above 1 in 1000 frequency showed no change.

Time point denoted: patch test 2, 6 weeks after DPC sensitization. Treatment denoted: therapeutic diphenylcyclopropenone sensitization with weekly scalp DPC. This clonotype occurred many times. Its antigen is not identified. V was shortened by 1 base and J by 2 bases, with 11 bases between the two germline ends. The CDR3 has 14 amino acids. From germline, CDR1 is DFQATT and CDR2 SNEGSKA (reference sequence). TCRdb ran MiXCR on the RACE reads and lists one entry per CDR3 protein. Of roughly 84,000 distinct CDR3 sequences listed, around 9.3% are singletons. The sequenced sample was whole blood, obtained in connection with sensitization to the hapten diphenylcyclopropenone (DPC). V usage is TRBV20-1 and J usage is TRBJ1-2; tentatively, D is TRBD1 (5 bases). The source is a woman between 45 and 60 years old with alopecia areata. Some clones in this sample may be carry-over from other donors' samples. CDR3 DNA sequence: TGCAGTGCTAGAGGCTGGGACCTAAACTATGGCTACACCTTC. Its protein product is CSARGWDLNYGYTF.